The source of this T cell receptor (beta chain) is a study of blood T cell repertoires in COVID-19. Study background: From T cells, B-cell-depleted T cells, or PBMCs came the material, which was cDNA or gDNA.

The table came from immunoSEQ multiplex PCR; TCRdb's copy has only in-frame clones and leaves some out. The data show about 160,000 clones, approximately 88% seen once. There are 14 residues in the CDR3. V was cut by 4 bases and J by 3 bases, with 13 bases left in between. Per the germline V gene, CDR1 is SGHRS and CDR2 is YFSETQ. The specimen sequenced was peripheral blood. The receptor was isolated from a woman aged 55-69 years with acute or convalescent COVID-19. The V gene is TRBV5-1, the J gene TRBJ1-2; D not certain. In nucleotides, the CDR3 is TGCGCCAGCAGCAGCCGGGTGGGTTACTATGGCTACACCTTC. This translates into CASSSRVGYYGYTF.